The sequence of this TCR beta chain was determined in a study of shared clonotypes between healthy human individuals. Study conclusions and caveats: Generation of non-shared clonotypes was less probable than generation of clonotypes shared by all four donors.

Deep-level running was used for the assay. TCRdb's table, derived via immunoSEQ multiplex PCR, lists solely in-frame clones and lacks some. Found here are approximately 1.5 million clones, around 98% of them singletons; the top ten hold approximately 0.44%. This CDR3 is built from 19 residues. Trimming removed 0 bases from V and 4 bases from J, with 25 bases in between. Germline V gene sequence: CDR1 SGHDT, CDR2 YYEEEE. In regard to this clone: The antigen remains undetermined.

Splitting of CD4+ cells produced CD45RA+ naive and CD45RA-negative memory subsets. The genes are TRBV5-6 and TRBJ1-2; D is possibly TRBD1 (5 bases). Sequenced: naive CD4+ T cells sorted from blood. Subset noted: CD45RA+ positively selected. The TCR comes from a man under 40 in good health. CDR3 in DNA: TGTGCCAGCAGCTTGGCCAATTTGCAGGGCGGTGGGATAGGCTATGGCTACACCTTC. This codes for CASSLANLQGGGIGYGYTF.